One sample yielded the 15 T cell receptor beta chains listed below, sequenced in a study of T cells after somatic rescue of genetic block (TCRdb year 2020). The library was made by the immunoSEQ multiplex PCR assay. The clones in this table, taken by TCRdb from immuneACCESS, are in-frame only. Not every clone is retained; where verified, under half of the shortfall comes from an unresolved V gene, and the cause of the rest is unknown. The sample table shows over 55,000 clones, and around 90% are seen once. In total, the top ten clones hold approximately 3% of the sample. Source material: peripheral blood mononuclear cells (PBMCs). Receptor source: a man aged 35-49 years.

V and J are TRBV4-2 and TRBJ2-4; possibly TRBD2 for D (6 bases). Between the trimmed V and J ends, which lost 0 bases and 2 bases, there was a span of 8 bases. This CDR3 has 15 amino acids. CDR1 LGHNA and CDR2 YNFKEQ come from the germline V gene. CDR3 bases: TGTGCCAGCAGCCAAGAGGGGGGTTCCAAAAACATTCAGTACTTC. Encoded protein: CASSQEGGSKNIQYF.

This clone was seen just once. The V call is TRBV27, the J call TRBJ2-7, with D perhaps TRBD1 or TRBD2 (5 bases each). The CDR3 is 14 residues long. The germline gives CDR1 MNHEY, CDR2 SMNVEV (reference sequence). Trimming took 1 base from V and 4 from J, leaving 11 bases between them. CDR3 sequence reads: CASSLWGREYEQYF. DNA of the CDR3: TGTGCCAGCAGTTTATGGGGGAGAGAGTACGAGCAGTACTTC.

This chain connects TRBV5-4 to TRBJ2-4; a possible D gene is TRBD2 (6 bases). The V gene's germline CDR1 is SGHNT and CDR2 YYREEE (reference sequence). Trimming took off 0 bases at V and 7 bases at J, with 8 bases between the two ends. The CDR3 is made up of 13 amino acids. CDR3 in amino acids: CASSLEGRNIQYF. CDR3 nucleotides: TGTGCCAGCAGCTTGGAAGGGAGGAACATTCAGTACTTC.

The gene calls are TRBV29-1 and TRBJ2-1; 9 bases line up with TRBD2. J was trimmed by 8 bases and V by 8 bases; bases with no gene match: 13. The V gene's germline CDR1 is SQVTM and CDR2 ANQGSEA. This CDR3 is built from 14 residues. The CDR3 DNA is TGCAGCTCCGAGTGGCTAGCGGGGAGTGATGAGCAGTTCTTC. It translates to CSSEWLAGSDEQFF.

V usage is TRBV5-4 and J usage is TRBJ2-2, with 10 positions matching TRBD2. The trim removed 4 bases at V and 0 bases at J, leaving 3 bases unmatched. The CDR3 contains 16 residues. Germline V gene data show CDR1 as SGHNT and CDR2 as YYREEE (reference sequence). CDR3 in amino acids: CASSGSGGPNTGELFF. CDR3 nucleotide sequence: TGTGCCAGCAGCGGTAGCGGGGGGCCGAACACCGGGGAGCTGTTTTTT.

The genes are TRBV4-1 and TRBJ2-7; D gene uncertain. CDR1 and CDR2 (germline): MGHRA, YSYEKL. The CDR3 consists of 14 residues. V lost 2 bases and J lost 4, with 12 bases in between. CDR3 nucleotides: TGCGCCAGCAGCCAACCGGGTGGCGGTTACGAGCAGTACTTC. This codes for CASSQPGGGYEQYF.

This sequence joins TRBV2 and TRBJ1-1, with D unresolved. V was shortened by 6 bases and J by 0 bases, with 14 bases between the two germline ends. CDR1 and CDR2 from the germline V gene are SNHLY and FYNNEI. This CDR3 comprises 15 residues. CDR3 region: CASRVNGFLNTEAFF. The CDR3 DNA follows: TGTGCCAGCAGGGTAAACGGTTTTTTGAACACTGAAGCTTTCTTT.

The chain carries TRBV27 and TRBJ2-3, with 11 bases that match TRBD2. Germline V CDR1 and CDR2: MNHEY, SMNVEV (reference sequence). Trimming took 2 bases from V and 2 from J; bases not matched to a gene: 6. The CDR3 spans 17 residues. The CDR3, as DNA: TGTGCCAGCAGTTTACCACTAGCGGGGGAGTACACAGATACGCAGTATTTT. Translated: CASSLPLAGEYTDTQYF.

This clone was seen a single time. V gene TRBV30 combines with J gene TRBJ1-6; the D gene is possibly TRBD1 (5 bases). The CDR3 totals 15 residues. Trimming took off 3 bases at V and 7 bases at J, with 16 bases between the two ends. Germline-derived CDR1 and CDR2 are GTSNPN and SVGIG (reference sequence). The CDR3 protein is CAWSPWGGVNSPLHF. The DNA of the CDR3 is TGTGCCTGGAGCCCCTGGGGGGGGGTGAATTCACCCCTCCACTTT.

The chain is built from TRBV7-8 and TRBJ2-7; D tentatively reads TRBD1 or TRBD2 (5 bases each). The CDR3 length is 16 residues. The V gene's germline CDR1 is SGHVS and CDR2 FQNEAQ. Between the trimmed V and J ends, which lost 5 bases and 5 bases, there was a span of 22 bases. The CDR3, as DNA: TGTGCCAGCAGCGGAAGGGACGGAAGCTTCGTCCACGAGCAGTACTTC. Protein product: CASSGRDGSFVHEQYF.

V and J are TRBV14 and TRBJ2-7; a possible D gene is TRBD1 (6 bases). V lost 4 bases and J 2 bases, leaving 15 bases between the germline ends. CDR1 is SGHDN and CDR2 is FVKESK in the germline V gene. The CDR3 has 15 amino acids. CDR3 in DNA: TGTGCCAGCAGCCTCGGTCCAGGGGATCCCTACGAGCAGTACTTC. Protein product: CASSLGPGDPYEQYF.

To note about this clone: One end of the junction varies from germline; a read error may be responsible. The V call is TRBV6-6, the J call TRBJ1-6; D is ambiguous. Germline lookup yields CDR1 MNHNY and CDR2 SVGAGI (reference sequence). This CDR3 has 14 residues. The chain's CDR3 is CASSWSPYNSPLHF. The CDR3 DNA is TGTGCCAGCAGTTGGAGCCCCTACAATTCACCCCTCCACTTT.

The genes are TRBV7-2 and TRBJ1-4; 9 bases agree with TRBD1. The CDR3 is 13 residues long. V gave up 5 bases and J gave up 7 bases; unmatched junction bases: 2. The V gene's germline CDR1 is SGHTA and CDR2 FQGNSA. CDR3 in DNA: TGTGCCAGCAGCCGGGACAGGGTTGAAAAACTGTTTTTT. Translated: CASSRDRVEKLFF. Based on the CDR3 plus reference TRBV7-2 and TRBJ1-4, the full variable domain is GAGVSQSPSNKVTEKGKDVELRCDPISGHTALYWYRQSLGQGLEFLIYFQGNSAPDKSGLPSDRFSAERTGGSVSTLTIQRTQQEDSAVYLCASSRDRVEKLFFGSGTQLSVL.

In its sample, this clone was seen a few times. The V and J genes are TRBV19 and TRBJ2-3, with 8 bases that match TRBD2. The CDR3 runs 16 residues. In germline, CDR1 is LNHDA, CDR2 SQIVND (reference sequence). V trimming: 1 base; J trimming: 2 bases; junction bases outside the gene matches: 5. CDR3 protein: CASSIAGTRNTDTQYF. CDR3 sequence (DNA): TGTGCCAGTAGTATAGCCGGGACTAGAAACACAGATACGCAGTATTTT.

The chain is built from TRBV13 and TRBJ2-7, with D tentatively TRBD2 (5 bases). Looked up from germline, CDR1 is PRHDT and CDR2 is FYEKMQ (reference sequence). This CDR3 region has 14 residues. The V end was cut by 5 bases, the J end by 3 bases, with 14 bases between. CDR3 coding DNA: TGTGCCAGCAGCCCAACGGGCGCGGGCTACGAGCAGTACTTC. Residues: CASSPTGAGYEQYF.